Detailed here is one T cell receptor beta chain. The germline V gene has CDR1 SGHDN and CDR2 FVKESK. V lost 2 bases to trimming and J lost 4 bases; unmatched junction nucleotides: 5. CDR3 length equals 16 residues. The data originate from a study of cytotoxic CD8 clonotypes in ibrutinib-treated CLL. Clones were sequenced by immunoSEQ multiplex PCR, and TCRdb holds only the in-frame ones, with some missing. The data show some 140,000 clones, around three quarters seen once. The rearrangement joins TRBV14 to TRBJ2-1; TRBD2 aligns across 10 bases. This clonotype originated in a human donor with chronic lymphocytic leukemia. The material was PBMCs, obtained after 12 months of ibrutinib treatment. The CDR3 here is CASSQRSGRAYNEQFF. For the CDR3, the DNA is TGTGCCAGCAGCCAAAGAAGCGGGAGGGCTTACAATGAGCAGTTCTTC.